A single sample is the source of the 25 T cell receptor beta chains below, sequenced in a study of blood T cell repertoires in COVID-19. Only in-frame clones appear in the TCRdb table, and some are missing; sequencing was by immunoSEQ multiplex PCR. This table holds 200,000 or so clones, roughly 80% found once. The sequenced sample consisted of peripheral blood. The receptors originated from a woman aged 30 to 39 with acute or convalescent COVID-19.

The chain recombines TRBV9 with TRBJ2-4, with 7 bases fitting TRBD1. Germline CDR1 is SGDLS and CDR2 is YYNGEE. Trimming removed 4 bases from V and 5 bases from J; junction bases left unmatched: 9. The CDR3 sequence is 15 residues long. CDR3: CASSLQTGAQNIQYF. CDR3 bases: TGTGCCAGCAGCTTACAAACAGGGGCCCAAAACATTCAGTACTTC.

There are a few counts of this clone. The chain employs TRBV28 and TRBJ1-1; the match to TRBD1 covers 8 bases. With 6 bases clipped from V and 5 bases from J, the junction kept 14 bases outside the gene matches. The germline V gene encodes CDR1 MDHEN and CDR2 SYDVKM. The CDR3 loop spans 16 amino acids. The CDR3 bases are TGTGCCAGCAGCTCCTCCCGGACAGGGTGGGGTACTGAAGCTTTCTTT. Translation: CASSSSRTGWGTEAFF.

CDR3 amino acids: CASSQSGGRNEQFF. CDR3 DNA: TGTGCCAGCAGCCAATCCGGGGGGCGGAATGAGCAGTTCTTC. This sequence joins TRBV16 and TRBJ2-1; D is possibly TRBD2 (7 bases). This CDR3 region has 14 residues. Per the germline V gene, CDR1 is KGHSY and CDR2 is FQNENV. With 0 bases removed from V and 7 bases from J, the gap between germline ends came to 10 bases.

The CDR3 protein is CASSLGTDTYYGYTF. CDR3 DNA sequence: TGTGCCAGTAGCCTCGGGACAGATACTTATTATGGCTACACCTTC. The chain recombines TRBV19 with TRBJ1-2; 7 bases are shared with TRBD1. V trimming: 6 bases; J trimming: 5 bases; junction bases outside the gene matches: 12. The CDR3 spans 15 residues. CDR1 and CDR2 from the germline V gene are LNHDA and SQIVND (reference sequence).

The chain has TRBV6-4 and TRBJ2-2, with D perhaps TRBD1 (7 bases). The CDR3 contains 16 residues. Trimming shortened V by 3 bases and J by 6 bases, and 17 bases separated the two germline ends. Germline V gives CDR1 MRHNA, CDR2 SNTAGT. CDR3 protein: CASSEIGGGAAGELFF. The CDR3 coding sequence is TGTGCCAGCAGTGAGATTGGAGGGGGCGCGGCCGGGGAGCTGTTTTTT.

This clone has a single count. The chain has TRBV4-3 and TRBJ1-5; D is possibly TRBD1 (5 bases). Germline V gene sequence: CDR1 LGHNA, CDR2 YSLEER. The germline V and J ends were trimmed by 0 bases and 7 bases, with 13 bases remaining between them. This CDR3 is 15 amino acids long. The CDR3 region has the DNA TGCGCCAGCAGCCAAGAAACCGGGGGGGGACAGCCCCAGCATTTT. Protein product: CASSQETGGGQPQHF.

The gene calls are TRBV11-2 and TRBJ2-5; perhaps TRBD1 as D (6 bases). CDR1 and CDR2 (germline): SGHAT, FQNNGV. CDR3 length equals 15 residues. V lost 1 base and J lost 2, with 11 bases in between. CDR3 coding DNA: TGTGCCAGCAGCTTAGGAGGGGGAATTCAAGAGACCCAGTACTTC. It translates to CASSLGGGIQETQYF.

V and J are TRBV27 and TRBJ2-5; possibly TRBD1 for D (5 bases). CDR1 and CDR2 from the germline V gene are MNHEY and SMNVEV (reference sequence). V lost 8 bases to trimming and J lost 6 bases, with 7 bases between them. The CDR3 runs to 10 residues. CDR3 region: CASGAKTQYF. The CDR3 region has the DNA TGTGCCAGCGGGGCAAAGACCCAGTACTTC.

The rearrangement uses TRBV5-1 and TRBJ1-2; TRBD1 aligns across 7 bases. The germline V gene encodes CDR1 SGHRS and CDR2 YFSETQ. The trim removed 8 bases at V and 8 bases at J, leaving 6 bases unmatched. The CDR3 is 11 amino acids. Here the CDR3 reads CASTGAGGYTF. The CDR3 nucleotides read TGCGCCAGTACAGGGGCCGGGGGCTACACCTTC.

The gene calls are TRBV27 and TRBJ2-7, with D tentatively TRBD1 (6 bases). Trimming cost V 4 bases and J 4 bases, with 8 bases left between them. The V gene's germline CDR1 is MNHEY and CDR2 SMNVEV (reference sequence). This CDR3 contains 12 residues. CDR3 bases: TGTGCCAGCAGTTCGGACAGTTACGAGCAGTACTTC. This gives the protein CASSSDSYEQYF.

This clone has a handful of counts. DNA for the CDR3: TGCGCCAGCAGCTTAGGGAGTACAGGGCCCACTGAAGCTTTCTTT. This gives the protein CASSLGSTGPTEAFF. V usage is TRBV5-1 and J usage is TRBJ1-1; possible D gene TRBD1, 6 bases. Per the germline V gene, CDR1 is SGHRS and CDR2 is YFSETQ. V lost 2 bases, J lost 4 bases, and 15 bases lay in between. The CDR3 has 15 amino acids.

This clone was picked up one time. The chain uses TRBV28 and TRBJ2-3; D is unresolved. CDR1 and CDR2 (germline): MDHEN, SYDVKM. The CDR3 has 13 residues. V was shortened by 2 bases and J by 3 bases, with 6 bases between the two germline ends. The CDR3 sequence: CASSLADTDTQYF. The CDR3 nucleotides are TGTGCCAGCAGTTTAGCGGATACAGATACGCAGTATTTT.

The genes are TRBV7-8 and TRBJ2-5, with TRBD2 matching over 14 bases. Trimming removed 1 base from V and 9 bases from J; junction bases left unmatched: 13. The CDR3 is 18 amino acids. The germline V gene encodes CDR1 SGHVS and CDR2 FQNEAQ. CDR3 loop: CASSLDGLAGGPRLAQYF. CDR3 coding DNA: TGTGCCAGCAGCTTAGACGGACTAGCGGGGGGCCCGCGTTTGGCCCAGTACTTC. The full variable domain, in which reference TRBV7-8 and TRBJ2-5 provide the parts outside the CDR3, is GAGVSQSPRYKVAKRGQDVALRCDPISGHVSLFWYQQALGQGPEFLTYFQNEAQLDKSGLPSDRFFAERPEGSVSTLKIQRTQQEDSAVYLCASSLDGLAGGPRLAQYFGPGTRLLVL.

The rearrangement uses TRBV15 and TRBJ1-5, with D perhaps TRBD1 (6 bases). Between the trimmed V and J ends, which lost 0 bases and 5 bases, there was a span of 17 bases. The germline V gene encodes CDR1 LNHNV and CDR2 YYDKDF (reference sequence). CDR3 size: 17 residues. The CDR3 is CATSRDYPQGEDQPQHF. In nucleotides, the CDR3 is TGTGCCACCAGCAGAGATTACCCACAGGGCGAGGATCAGCCCCAGCATTTT.

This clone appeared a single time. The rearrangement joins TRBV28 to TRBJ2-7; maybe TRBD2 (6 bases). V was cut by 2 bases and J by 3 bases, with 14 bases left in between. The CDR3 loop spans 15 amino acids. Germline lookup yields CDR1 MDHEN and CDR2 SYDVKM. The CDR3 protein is CASSLPTGTYYEQYF. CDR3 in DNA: TGTGCCAGCAGTTTACCCACCGGGACTTACTACGAGCAGTACTTC.

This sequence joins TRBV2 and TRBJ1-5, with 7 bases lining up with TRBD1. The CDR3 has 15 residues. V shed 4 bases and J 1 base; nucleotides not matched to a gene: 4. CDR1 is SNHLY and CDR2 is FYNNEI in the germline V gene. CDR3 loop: CASSVARGSNQPQHF. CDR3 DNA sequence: TGTGCCAGCAGTGTTGCCAGGGGGAGCAATCAGCCCCAGCATTTT. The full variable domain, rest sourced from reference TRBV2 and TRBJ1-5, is EPEVTQTPSHQVTQMGQEVILRCVPISNHLYFYWYRQILGQKVEFLVSFYNNEISEKSEIFDDQFSVERPDGSNFTLKIRSTKLEDSAMYFCASSVARGSNQPQHFGDGTRLSIL.

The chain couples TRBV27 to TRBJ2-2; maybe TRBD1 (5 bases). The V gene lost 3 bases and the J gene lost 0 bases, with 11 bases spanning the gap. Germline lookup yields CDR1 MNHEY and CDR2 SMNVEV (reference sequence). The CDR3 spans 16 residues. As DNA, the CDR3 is TGTGCCAGCAGTTTTCGAGGCAGGGCGAACACCGGGGAGCTGTTTTTT. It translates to CASSFRGRANTGELFF.

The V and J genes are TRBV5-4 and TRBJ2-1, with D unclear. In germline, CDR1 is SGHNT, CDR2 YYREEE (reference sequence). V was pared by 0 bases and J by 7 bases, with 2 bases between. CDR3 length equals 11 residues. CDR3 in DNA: TGTGCCAGCAGCTTGGCGAATGAGCAGTTCTTC. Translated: CASSLANEQFF.

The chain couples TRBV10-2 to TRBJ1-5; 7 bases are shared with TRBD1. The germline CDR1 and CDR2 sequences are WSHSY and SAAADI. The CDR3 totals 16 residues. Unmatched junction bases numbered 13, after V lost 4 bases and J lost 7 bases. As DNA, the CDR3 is TGCGCCAGCAGTGGAACTCTCGCAGGGGGAGGACAGCCCCAGCATTTT. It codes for CASSGTLAGGGQPQHF.

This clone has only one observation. This CDR3 reads CASSQLQGGSGANVLTF. DNA of the CDR3: TGTGCCAGCTCACAGTTACAGGGTGGCTCTGGGGCCAACGTCCTGACTTTC. This chain uses TRBV18 with TRBJ2-6; possible D gene TRBD1, 6 bases. The V gene's germline CDR1 is KGHSH and CDR2 LQKENI. The CDR3 is made up of 17 amino acids. V gave up 4 bases and J gave up 0 bases, with 13 bases separating them.

CDR3 sequence reads: CASSSLAESSYNEQFF. DNA for the CDR3: TGCGCCAGCAGTTCCTTAGCGGAGAGCTCCTACAATGAGCAGTTCTTC. The chain couples TRBV10-1 to TRBJ2-1; maybe TRBD2 (6 bases). CDR3 length: 16 residues. V gave up 5 bases and J gave up 0 bases, with 14 bases separating them. Germline values: CDR1 WNHNN, CDR2 SYGVQD (reference sequence).

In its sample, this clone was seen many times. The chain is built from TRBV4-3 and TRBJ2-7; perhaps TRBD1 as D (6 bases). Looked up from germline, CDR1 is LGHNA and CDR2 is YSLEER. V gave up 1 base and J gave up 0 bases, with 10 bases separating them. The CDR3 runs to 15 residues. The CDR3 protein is CASSQAQGFSYEQYF. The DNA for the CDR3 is TGCGCCAGCAGCCAAGCACAGGGATTCTCCTACGAGCAGTACTTC.

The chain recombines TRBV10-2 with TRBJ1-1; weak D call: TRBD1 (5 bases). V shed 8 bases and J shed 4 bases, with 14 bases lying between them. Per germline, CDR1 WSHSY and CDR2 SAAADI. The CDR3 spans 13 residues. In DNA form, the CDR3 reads TGCGCCAGCCTCGGGTGGGGCGGCACTGAAGCTTTCTTT. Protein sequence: CASLGWGGTEAFF.

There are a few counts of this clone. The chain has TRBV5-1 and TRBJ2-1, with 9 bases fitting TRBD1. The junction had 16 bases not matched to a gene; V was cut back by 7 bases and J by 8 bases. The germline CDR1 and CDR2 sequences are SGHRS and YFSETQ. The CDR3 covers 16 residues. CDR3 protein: CASQGGQGIVNDEQFF. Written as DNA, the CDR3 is TGCGCCAGCCAGGGGGGACAGGGAATCGTTAATGATGAGCAGTTCTTC.

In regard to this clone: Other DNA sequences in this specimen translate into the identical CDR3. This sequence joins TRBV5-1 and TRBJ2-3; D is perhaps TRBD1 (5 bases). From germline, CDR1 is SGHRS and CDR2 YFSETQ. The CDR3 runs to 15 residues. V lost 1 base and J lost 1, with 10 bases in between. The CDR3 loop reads CASSLRQLGTDTQYF. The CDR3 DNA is TGCGCCAGCAGCTTGCGACAGCTAGGCACAGATACGCAGTATTTT.